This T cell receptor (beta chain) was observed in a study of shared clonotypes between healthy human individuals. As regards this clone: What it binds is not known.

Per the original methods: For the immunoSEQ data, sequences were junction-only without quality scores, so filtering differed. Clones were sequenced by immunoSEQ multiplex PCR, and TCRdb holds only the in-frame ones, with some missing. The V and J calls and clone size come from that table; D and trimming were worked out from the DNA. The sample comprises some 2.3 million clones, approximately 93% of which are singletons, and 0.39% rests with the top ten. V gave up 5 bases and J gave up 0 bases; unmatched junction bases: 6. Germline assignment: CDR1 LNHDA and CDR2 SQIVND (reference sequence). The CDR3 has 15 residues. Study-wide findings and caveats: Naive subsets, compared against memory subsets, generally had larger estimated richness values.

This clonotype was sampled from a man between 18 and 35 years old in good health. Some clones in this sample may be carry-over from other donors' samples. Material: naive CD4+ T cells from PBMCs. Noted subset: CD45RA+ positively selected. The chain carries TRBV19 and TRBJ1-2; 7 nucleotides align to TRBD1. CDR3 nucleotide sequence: TGTGCCAGTAGTGATACCGGGACAGCTAACTATGGCTACACCTTC. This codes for CASSDTGTANYGYTF.